This entry describes one TCR beta chain. The data were taken from a study of circulating tumor DNA in untreated peripheral T-cell lymphoma. Trimming cost V 3 bases and J 6 bases, with 6 bases left between them. Germline values: CDR1 MGHRA, CDR2 YSYEKL. The CDR3 sequence is 12 residues long. Profiled with immunoSEQ multiplex PCR; TCRdb holds only in-frame clones, not every one. Here the sample spans about 9,200 clones, under 80% being singletons. Sequenced: tumor tissue. The J gene is TRBJ2-1, the V gene TRBV4-1; D ambiguous. The TCR originated in a human donor with peripheral T-cell lymphoma. The DNA for the CDR3 is TGCGCCAGCAGCCAGGCTGGCAATGAGCAGTTCTTC. Protein: CASSQAGNEQFF.